Each of the 8 T cell receptor beta chains below was sequenced from the same sample in a study of breast tumors, draining lymph nodes, adjacent tissues (dated by TCRdb to the mid-2010s). The lymph node samples were taken from the axillary draining lymph nodes of breast cancer patients. The library was produced with multiplex PCR. Sequencing relied on an Illumina HiSeq 2000. The public reads were reanalyzed by TCRdb: fastp trimming at Q25, MiXCR alignment, in-frame beta chains only. CDR3 protein sequences are deduplicated, and each keeps its most common genes and DNA. This sample comprises some 200,000 distinct CDR3 sequences, around 29% of them detected only once. 4% to 5.5% of the sample goes to the ten largest clones. Sequenced material: axillary lymph node tissue. These receptors came from a female donor with breast cancer. Some clones in this sample may be carry-over from other donors' samples.

This clonotype was detected ten times or more. The chain carries TRBV7-2 and TRBJ2-1; TRBD1 might be the D (5 bases). With 5 bases removed from V and 4 bases from J, the gap between germline ends came to 12 bases. The CDR3 is 14 residues long. CDR1 and CDR2 from the germline V gene are SGHTA and FQGNSA. The CDR3 reads CASSPGRGYNEQFF. CDR3 DNA: TGTGCCAGCAGCCCCGGTAGGGGTTACAATGAGCAGTTCTTC.

Regarding this clonotype: Being one base from a much bigger clone, this may be a read error. The chain joins TRBV20-1 to TRBJ2-1, with 14 bases that match TRBD2. Germline CDR1 reads DFQATT; CDR2 reads SNEGSKA (reference sequence). The CDR3 spans 16 residues. The CDR3, as DNA: TGCAGTGCTAAGACTAGCGGGGGGGAGGTTTACAATAAGCAGTTCTTC. Amino acids: CSAKTSGGEVYNKQFF.

For this clonotype: This sequence may be a read error, since a much larger clone differs from it by one base. The CDR3 loop reads CASSYSRREFYGYTF. The CDR3 DNA reads as TGTGCCAGCAGTTACTCGAGACGGGAGTTCTATGGCTACACCTTC. The chain employs TRBV6-5 and TRBJ1-2; D ambiguous. There are 15 residues in the CDR3. V lost 0 bases to trimming and J lost 4 bases, with 12 bases between them. Per germline, CDR1 MNHEY and CDR2 SVGAGI.

This clonotype was seen at least ten times. This chain connects TRBV12-3 or TRBV12-4 to TRBJ1-4, with a weak D call TRBD1 (6 bases). This CDR3 region has 14 residues. V was clipped by 6 bases and J by 8 bases, with 16 bases between them. In DNA, the CDR3 is TGTGCCAGCAGAGAGGGGGAAGAGGGAGAAAAACTGTTTTTT. The encoded protein is CASREGEEGEKLFF.

This chain joins TRBV30 and TRBJ2-1; 10 nucleotides align to TRBD2. There are 15 residues in the CDR3. The V gene end was trimmed by 0 bases and the J gene end by 6 bases; junction bases not matched to a gene: 5. CDR1 is GTSNPN and CDR2 is SVGIG in the germline V gene (reference sequence). The CDR3 protein is CAWSVGLAGVNEQFF. CDR3 DNA sequence: TGTGCCTGGAGTGTTGGGCTAGCGGGAGTCAATGAGCAGTTCTTC.

This clonotype came up many times. The J gene is TRBJ2-7, the V gene TRBV11-2, with TRBD1 as a possible D gene (6 bases). The CDR3 spans 14 residues. Germline V lookup: CDR1 SGHAT, CDR2 FQNNGV. The V gene lost 5 bases and the J gene lost 3 bases, with 14 bases spanning the gap. Written as DNA, the CDR3 is TGTGCCAGCAGCCGGACAGACGAGTTCTACGAGCAGTACTTC. Residues: CASSRTDEFYEQYF.

This clonotype has a count of ten or more. The CDR3 coding sequence is TGCGCCAGCAACCACGGACGGTATAATGAAAAACTGTTTTTT. Translation: CASNHGRYNEKLFF. This chain joins TRBV5-1 and TRBJ1-4; no clear D. CDR3 length: 14 residues. V was clipped by 6 bases and J by 4 bases, with 13 bases between them. Germline lookup yields CDR1 SGHRS and CDR2 YFSETQ. Based on the CDR3 plus reference TRBV5-1 and TRBJ1-4, the full variable domain is KAGVTQTPRYLIKTRGQQVTLSCSPISGHRSVSWYQQTPGQGLQFLFEYFSETQRNKGNFPGRFSGRQFSNSRSEMNVSTLELGDSALYLCASNHGRYNEKLFFGSGTQLSVL.

The chain links TRBV11-2 to TRBJ2-3, with TRBD2 matching 10 bases. The CDR3 extends over 16 amino acids. J was trimmed by 5 bases and V by 5 bases; bases with no gene match: 10. Germline lookup yields CDR1 SGHAT and CDR2 FQNNGV. The CDR3 loop reads CASSVASGGAGDTQYF. The DNA of the CDR3 is TGTGCCAGCAGCGTAGCAAGCGGGGGGGCCGGAGATACGCAGTATTTT.